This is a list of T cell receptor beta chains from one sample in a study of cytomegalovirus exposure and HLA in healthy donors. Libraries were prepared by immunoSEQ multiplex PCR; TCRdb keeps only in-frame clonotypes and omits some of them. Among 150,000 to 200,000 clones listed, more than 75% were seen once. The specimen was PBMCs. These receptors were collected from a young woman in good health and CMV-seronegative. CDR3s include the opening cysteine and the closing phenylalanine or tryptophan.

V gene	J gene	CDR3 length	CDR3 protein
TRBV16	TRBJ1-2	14	CASSQLNSNYGYTF
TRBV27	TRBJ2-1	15	CASGLVAVSYNEQFF
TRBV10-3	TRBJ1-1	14	CAISPGQGNTEAFF
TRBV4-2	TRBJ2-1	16	CASSQARLAGGNEQFF
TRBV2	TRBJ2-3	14	CASSSQGGTDTQYF
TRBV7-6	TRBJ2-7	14	CASSRLAGSYEQYF
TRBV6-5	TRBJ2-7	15	CASSYPDRGLYEQYF
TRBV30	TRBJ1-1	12	CAWSVSGTEAFF
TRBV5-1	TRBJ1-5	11	CASSSQGTQHF
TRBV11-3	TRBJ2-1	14	CASSLAGAYNEQFF
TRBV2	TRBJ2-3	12	CASSDAGDTQYF
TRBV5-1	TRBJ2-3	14	CASSPGGYTDTQYF
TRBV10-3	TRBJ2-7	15	CAISESRGTTYEQYF
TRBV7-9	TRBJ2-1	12	CASSPKGDEQFF
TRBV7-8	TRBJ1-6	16	CASSRRTGGRNSPLHF
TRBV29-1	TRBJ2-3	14	CSVEGQVGTDTQYF
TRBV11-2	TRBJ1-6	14	CASSRGTAYSPLHF
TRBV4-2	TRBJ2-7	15	CASSRSGGLGYEQYF
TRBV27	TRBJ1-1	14	CASSPGTGYGEAFF
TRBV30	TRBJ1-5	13	CAWSVQSDQPQHF
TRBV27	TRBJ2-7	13	CASRSGTGSEQYF